Below are 28 T cell receptor beta chains sequenced from a single sample in a study of cytotoxic CD8 clonotypes in ibrutinib-treated CLL. The repertoire was sequenced with immunoSEQ multiplex PCR; TCRdb's copy has only in-frame clones and lacks some. The sample yields 140,000 to 150,000 clones, about 78% seen once. Sequencing was performed on PBMCs, taken after 24 months of ibrutinib treatment. The receptors were sampled from a human donor with chronic lymphocytic leukemia.

V gene TRBV6-6 combines with J gene TRBJ2-5; D may be TRBD2 (6 bases). CDR3 length: 14 residues. Trimming removed 3 bases at V and 5 bases at J, with 13 bases between. Germline CDR1 reads MNHNY; CDR2 reads SVGAGI (reference sequence). The CDR3 region is CASSYEGGVETQYF. Written as DNA, the CDR3 is TGTGCCAGCAGTTATGAGGGAGGCGTGGAGACCCAGTACTTC.

This chain uses TRBV2 with TRBJ2-7; 8 bases are a match to TRBD1. The CDR3 spans 13 residues. Trimming removed 6 bases from V and 6 bases from J; junction bases left unmatched: 7. Germline loops: CDR1 SNHLY, CDR2 FYNNEI. CDR3 sequence reads: CASRADRGVEQYF. For the CDR3, the DNA is TGTGCCAGCAGAGCCGACAGGGGCGTCGAGCAGTACTTC.

This chain links TRBV7-2 with TRBJ2-1; D not resolved. The germline V gene encodes CDR1 SGHTA and CDR2 FQGNSA. V gave up 3 bases and J gave up 4 bases, with 4 bases separating them. The CDR3 is 12 amino acids. Here the CDR3 DNA reads TGTGCCAGCAGCTTTGGGTACAATGAGCAGTTCTTC. Translation gives CASSFGYNEQFF.

The rearrangement uses TRBV6-1 and TRBJ2-4, with D perhaps being TRBD1 or TRBD2 (6 bases each). The V gene's germline CDR1 is MNHNS and CDR2 SASEGT. This CDR3 is built from 14 residues. V lost 8 bases, J lost 9 bases, and 20 bases lay in between. CDR3 coding DNA: TGTGCCAGCGCGAGGGGGGAGCCCAGGGGCATTCAGTACTTC. Amino acid sequence: CASARGEPRGIQYF.

The rearrangement joins TRBV6-6 to TRBJ1-1, with D possibly TRBD1 on 5 matching bases. The CDR3 contains 14 residues. With 0 bases removed from V and 1 base from J, the gap between germline ends came to 6 bases. Germline V CDR1 and CDR2: MNHNY, SVGAGI (reference sequence). The CDR3 sequence: CASSYSTANTEAFF. CDR3 DNA sequence: TGTGCCAGCAGTTACTCGACAGCGAACACTGAAGCTTTCTTT.

V is TRBV19 and J is TRBJ2-5; no clear D. V lost 5 bases, J lost 1 base, and 11 bases lay in between. The CDR3 contains 14 residues. Germline V gives CDR1 LNHDA, CDR2 SQIVND (reference sequence). DNA for the CDR3: TGTGCCAGTAGTGGAGACGGGTCCCAAGAGACCCAGTACTTC. Its protein product is CASSGDGSQETQYF.

This chain uses TRBV19 with TRBJ2-5; no reliable D call. The CDR3 runs 14 residues. CDR1 and CDR2 (germline): LNHDA, SQIVND (reference sequence). The ends were cut back, 3 bases at V and 5 bases at J, with 13 bases in the middle. The CDR3 coding sequence is TGTGCCAGTAGTATTTCTCCGCCAAGCGAGACCCAGTACTTC. This sequence encodes CASSISPPSETQYF.

The chain has TRBV7-3 and TRBJ1-6; D uncertain. The CDR3 is 13 residues long. Trimming took off 2 bases at V and 8 bases at J, with 7 bases between the two ends. CDR1 is SGHTA and CDR2 is FQGTGA in the germline V gene. As DNA, the CDR3 is TGTGCCAGCAGCTTACAGCGGGATTCACCCCTCCACTTT. Translation: CASSLQRDSPLHF. Filled out from reference TRBV7-3 and TRBJ1-6, the complete variable domain reads GAGVSQTPSNKVTEKGKYVELRCDPISGHTALYWYRQSLGQGPEFLIYFQGTGAADDSGLPNDRFFAVRPEGSVSTLKIQRTERGDSAVYLCASSLQRDSPLHFGNGTRLTVT.

The V call is TRBV18, the J call TRBJ1-4; D is undetermined. Trimming removed 6 bases from V and 3 bases from J, with 8 bases in between. The CDR3 sequence is 13 residues long. Germline V gene data show CDR1 as KGHSH and CDR2 as LQKENI. CDR3 sequence: CASSRSPNEKLFF. CDR3 DNA: TGTGCCAGCTCCCGGAGCCCTAATGAAAAACTGTTTTTT.

The chain is built from TRBV7-9 and TRBJ2-1; possibly TRBD1 or TRBD2 for D (7 bases each). Trimming left V 4 bases short and J 8 bases short, with 21 bases between. Germline V gene data show CDR1 as SEHNR and CDR2 as FQNEAQ (reference sequence). CDR3 length equals 16 residues. In DNA, the CDR3 is TGTGCCAGCAGCTCACCGCCAGGGGGGAGGGCCCATGAGCAGTTCTTC. Protein: CASSSPPGGRAHEQFF. The variable domain in full, completed from reference TRBV7-9 and TRBJ2-1, reads DTGVSQNPRHKITKRGQNVTFRCDPISEHNRLYWYRQTLGQGPEFLTYFQNEAQLEKSRLLSDRFSAERPKGSFSTLEIQRTEQGDSAMYLCASSSPPGGRAHEQFFGPGTRLTVL.

In the case of this clone: This may stem from a read error, because a much larger clone lies one nucleotide away. The chain carries TRBV7-6 and TRBJ1-1, with TRBD1 as a possible D gene (6 bases). The CDR3 is 13 residues long. V lost 2 bases and J lost 4, with 8 bases in between. The germline gives CDR1 SGHVS, CDR2 FNYEAQ. The chain's CDR3 is CASSLRGGTEAFF. As DNA, the CDR3 is TGTGCCAGCAGCTTAAGGGGGGGCACTGAAGCTTTCTTT.

V is TRBV29-1 and J is TRBJ2-3; no clear D. V dropped 7 bases and J dropped 0 bases, with 8 bases sitting between them. There are 12 residues in the CDR3. Germline lookup yields CDR1 SQVTM and CDR2 ANQGSEA. CDR3 sequence reads: CSGGASTDTQYF. CDR3 DNA sequence: TGCAGCGGTGGCGCAAGCACAGATACGCAGTATTTT.

The chain links TRBV5-1 to TRBJ1-3, with D hard to call. CDR1 is SGHRS and CDR2 is YFSETQ in the germline V gene. This CDR3 has 13 residues. Trimming removed 2 bases from V and 4 bases from J, with 7 bases in between. CDR3 DNA sequence: TGCGCCAGCAGCTTAGCGCAGGGAAACACCATATATTTT. Translating gives CASSLAQGNTIYF.

The rearrangement uses TRBV28 and TRBJ2-1; 8 bases map to TRBD2. From germline, CDR1 is MDHEN and CDR2 SYDVKM. The V segment lost 3 bases and the J segment 3 bases; nucleotides outside the gene matches: 4. This CDR3 is built from 15 residues. The CDR3 reads CASSLGLAGYNEQFF. The CDR3 DNA reads as TGTGCCAGCAGTTTGGGGCTAGCGGGCTACAATGAGCAGTTCTTC.

This clone has ten or more counts. The V call is TRBV4-3, the J call TRBJ2-2; TRBD2 aligns across 7 bases. Germline assignment: CDR1 LGHNA and CDR2 YSLEER. The V and J ends lost 0 bases and 4 bases, in that order; junction bases with no gene match: 11. CDR3 length equals 18 residues. The CDR3 region is CASSQDGVRRESTGELFF. Written as DNA, the CDR3 is TGCGCCAGCAGCCAAGATGGGGTGCGGCGGGAGTCCACCGGGGAGCTGTTTTTT.

This chain uses TRBV7-9 with TRBJ1-2, with D unresolved. Trimming left V 1 base short and J 6 bases short, with 3 bases between. This CDR3 has 11 amino acids. Per germline, CDR1 SEHNR and CDR2 FQNEAQ (reference sequence). The CDR3 region has the DNA TGTGCCAGCAGCTTAGTCCATGGCTACACCTTC. Its protein product is CASSLVHGYTF.

The chain has TRBV18 and TRBJ1-3; 8 bases align to TRBD1. The CDR3 sequence is 15 residues long. Trimming cost V 6 bases and J 3 bases; bases outside gene matches: 7. Germline values: CDR1 KGHSH, CDR2 LQKENI. CDR3 loop: CASSRDRGDGNTIYF. The CDR3, as DNA: TGTGCCAGCTCGCGCGACAGGGGTGATGGAAACACCATATATTTT. Full variable domain (outside the CDR3, taken from reference TRBV18 and TRBJ1-3): NAGVMQNPRHLVRRRGQEARLRCSPMKGHSHVYWYRQLPEEGLKFMVYLQKENIIDESGMPKERFSAEFPKEGPSILRIQQVVRGDSAAYFCASSRDRGDGNTIYFGEGSWLTVV.

The V and J genes are TRBV19 and TRBJ2-7, with TRBD1 as a possible D gene (6 bases). CDR3 length: 12 residues. The germline V gene encodes CDR1 LNHDA and CDR2 SQIVND (reference sequence). Deletions cut 5 bases from V and 6 bases from J, with 11 bases between. The DNA for the CDR3 is TGTGCCAGTAGTGCCCAACAGGGCGAGCAGTACTTC. Protein: CASSAQQGEQYF.

The CDR3 DNA reads as TGTGCCAGCAGCTTAGGCCAGGGCGGCGAGACCCAGTACTTC. Protein sequence: CASSLGQGGETQYF. The rearrangement uses TRBV11-2 and TRBJ2-5; a possible D gene is TRBD1 (5 bases). The CDR3 is made up of 14 amino acids. Trimming removed 1 base from V and 5 bases from J, with 11 bases in between. The germline CDR1 and CDR2 sequences are SGHAT and FQNNGV.

V is TRBV5-4 and J is TRBJ1-1; D gene unclear. V was trimmed by 4 bases and J by 0 bases, leaving 10 bases between them. The CDR3 length is 14 residues. Germline loops: CDR1 SGHNT, CDR2 YYREEE (reference sequence). This chain's CDR3 is CASSRSTMNTEAFF. In DNA, the CDR3 is TGTGCCAGCAGCAGGAGCACCATGAACACTGAAGCTTTCTTT.

The chain uses TRBV7-3 and TRBJ2-1; D is perhaps TRBD1 or TRBD2 (5 bases each). This CDR3 has 12 residues. Deletions cut 5 bases from V and 9 bases from J, with 11 bases between. The germline V gene has CDR1 SGHTA and CDR2 FQGTGA. CDR3 DNA: TGTGCCAGCAGCCCGGGACCAACTGAGCAGTTCTTC. It yields the protein CASSPGPTEQFF.

The rearrangement uses TRBV2 and TRBJ2-2, with a tentative D call TRBD1 (7 bases). V lost 3 bases, J lost 6 bases, and 20 bases lay in between. Germline V gene data show CDR1 as SNHLY and CDR2 as FYNNEI. The CDR3 is made up of 17 amino acids. Here the CDR3 reads CASSDPEGGGIAGELFF. DNA for the CDR3: TGTGCCAGCAGTGATCCCGAAGGAGGGGGCATCGCCGGGGAGCTGTTTTTT.

This chain uses TRBV25-1 with TRBJ2-1; the D is unclear. CDR1 and CDR2 (germline): MGHDK, SYGVNS. V lost 0 bases and J 6 bases, leaving 6 bases between the germline ends. The CDR3 sequence is 13 residues long. CDR3 coding DNA: TGTGCCAGCAGTGAATATTGGCCCAATGAGCAGTTCTTC. Translated: CASSEYWPNEQFF.

This sequence joins TRBV2 and TRBJ2-1; D is possibly TRBD2 (5 bases). The length of the CDR3 is 13 residues. V was cut by 6 bases and J by 4 bases, with 10 bases left in between. Germline V gene data show CDR1 as SNHLY and CDR2 as FYNNEI. This CDR3 is CASRSGLYNEQFF. CDR3 nucleotides: TGTGCCAGCAGGTCTGGACTGTACAATGAGCAGTTCTTC.

Only a few counts were recorded for this clone. J is TRBJ2-3 and V is TRBV10-1; 11 bases agree with TRBD2. Germline V gene sequence: CDR1 WNHNN, CDR2 SYGVQD (reference sequence). The V gene end was trimmed by 4 bases and the J gene end by 2 bases; junction bases not matched to a gene: 8. The CDR3 contains 17 residues. As DNA, the CDR3 is TGCGCCAGCAGTGGGGGCACTAGCGGGGGACCCACAGATACGCAGTATTTT. This encodes CASSGGTSGGPTDTQYF.

V gene TRBV10-3 combines with J gene TRBJ2-3; 15 bases agree with TRBD2. The length of the CDR3 is 15 residues. Trimming took 11 bases from V and 4 from J; bases not matched to a gene: 7. Germline-derived CDR1 and CDR2 are ENHRY and SYGVKD. DNA of the CDR3: TGTGCCGCCTCCGGGACTAGCGGGGGGTCAGATACGCAGTATTTT. Its protein product is CAASGTSGGSDTQYF.

This clone turned up a few times. The genes are TRBV7-2 and TRBJ1-1, with D maybe TRBD1 (5 bases). Germline V gene lookup returns CDR1 SGHTA and CDR2 FQGNSA. The V end was cut by 3 bases, the J end by 1 base, with 9 bases between. This CDR3 contains 14 residues. CDR3 nucleotides: TGTGCCAGCAGCTTGGGGCCCTCGAACACTGAAGCTTTCTTT. It specifies CASSLGPSNTEAFF.

This chain links TRBV28 with TRBJ2-7, with 9 bases matching TRBD1. The CDR3 runs 14 residues. V shed 4 bases and J 3 bases; nucleotides not matched to a gene: 4. In germline, CDR1 is MDHEN, CDR2 SYDVKM. The CDR3 nucleotides are TGTGCCAGCAGTTCCGTGGACAGGGGCTACGAGCAGTACTTC. This sequence encodes CASSSVDRGYEQYF.